A single sample gave rise to the 28 T cell receptor beta chains below, sequenced in a study of T cell responses to AZD1222 COVID-19 vaccine. The assay was immunoSEQ multiplex PCR, and TCRdb's table has in-frame clones only and misses some. The data hold 150,000 to 200,000 clones, with about 91% observed a single time. Sequenced here: peripheral blood, sampled on day 0 of MenACWY control vaccination. These receptors came from an adult in good health.

V is TRBV11-3 and J is TRBJ1-1; 10 nucleotides line up with TRBD1. This CDR3 has 15 residues. Germline CDR1 is SGHNT and CDR2 is YENEEA. J lost 5 bases, V lost 5 bases, and 8 bases had no gene match. This CDR3 reads CASSPRQGARTEAFF. CDR3 nucleotides: TGTGCCAGCAGCCCCCGACAGGGGGCACGTACTGAAGCTTTCTTT.

The V and J genes are TRBV5-1 and TRBJ1-2; a weak D match, TRBD1 (5 bases). The CDR3 spans 13 residues. Trimming pared 3 bases from V and 8 bases from J, leaving 14 bases between. Germline V gene lookup returns CDR1 SGHRS and CDR2 YFSETQ. Written as DNA, the CDR3 is TGCGCCAGCAGCTATGGGACTGTTGCCGGCTACACCTTC. Translated, it gives CASSYGTVAGYTF. Full variable domain (rest looked up from reference TRBV5-1 and TRBJ1-2): KAGVTQTPRYLIKTRGQQVTLSCSPISGHRSVSWYQQTPGQGLQFLFEYFSETQRNKGNFPGRFSGRQFSNSRSEMNVSTLELGDSALYLCASSYGTVAGYTFGSGTRLTVV.

The CDR3 sequence: CATSKTALNQPQHF. The CDR3 DNA sequence: TGTGCCACCAGTAAGACAGCTCTCAATCAGCCCCAGCATTTT. The chain uses TRBV15 and TRBJ1-5, with D possibly TRBD1 on 5 matching bases. The germline gives CDR1 LNHNV, CDR2 YYDKDF (reference sequence). The CDR3 has 14 residues. V lost 6 bases, J lost 3 bases, and 12 bases lay in between.

V gene TRBV7-8 combines with J gene TRBJ1-2, with 9 bases fitting TRBD1. Germline V gene lookup returns CDR1 SGHVS and CDR2 FQNEAQ. The CDR3 sequence is 15 residues long. Trimming at V came to 4 bases and at J to 5 bases, leaving 8 bases not matched to a gene. CDR3 region: CASSSRDRVWYGYTF. CDR3 in DNA: TGTGCCAGCAGCTCCCGGGACAGGGTATGGTATGGCTACACCTTC.

The chain is built from TRBV3-1 (or the pseudogene TRBV3-2) and TRBJ2-5; 9 nucleotides align to TRBD2. Trimming removed 1 base from V and 2 bases from J; junction bases left unmatched: 8. Germline lookup yields CDR1 LGHDT and CDR2 YNNKEL (reference sequence). This CDR3 spans 17 amino acids. The CDR3 sequence: CASSQGVSGSGQETQYF. The CDR3 DNA reads as TGTGCCAGCAGCCAAGGCGTTAGCGGGAGTGGGCAAGAGACCCAGTACTTC.

This clone was picked up many times. Within the sample, other DNA sequences also encode this same CDR3. The chain uses TRBV28 and TRBJ2-3; D is unclear. CDR3 length equals 14 residues. V lost 3 bases, J lost 1 base, and 8 bases lay in between. Germline loops: CDR1 MDHEN, CDR2 SYDVKM. The chain's CDR3 is CASSFVAGTDTQYF. The CDR3 nucleotides are TGTGCCAGCAGTTTTGTAGCAGGCACAGATACGCAGTATTTT.

The count of this clone is one. In DNA form, the CDR3 reads TGTGCCAGCAGCGGGATTAGTAACACCATATATTTT. Protein product: CASSGISNTIYF. The V gene is TRBV9, the J gene TRBJ1-3; D remains ambiguous. This CDR3 comprises 12 residues. The V gene lost 3 bases and the J gene lost 7 bases, with 8 bases spanning the gap. Germline V gene lookup returns CDR1 SGDLS and CDR2 YYNGEE.

The chain is built from TRBV24-1 and TRBJ2-1, with D possibly being TRBD1 or TRBD2 (5 bases each). Trimming removed 12 bases at V and 6 bases at J, with 11 bases between. Germline assignment: CDR1 KGHDR and CDR2 SFDVKD. This CDR3 has 11 amino acids. Here the CDR3 reads CASGRANEQFF. The CDR3 nucleotides are TGTGCCTCAGGGCGGGCCAATGAGCAGTTCTTC.

The rearrangement joins TRBV19 to TRBJ2-1, with D possibly called TRBD1 or TRBD2 (7 bases each). Trimming took off 10 bases at V and 2 bases at J, with 12 bases between the two ends. This CDR3 region has 13 residues. Germline loops: CDR1 LNHDA, CDR2 SQIVND (reference sequence). CDR3 DNA sequence: TGTGCCATCTCAGGGGGGGCCTACAATGAGCAGTTCTTC. Residues: CAISGGAYNEQFF.

This rearrangement joins TRBV24-1 to TRBJ2-7; D is unclear. Germline V gene lookup returns CDR1 KGHDR and CDR2 SFDVKD. Deletions cut 0 bases from V and 10 bases from J, with 6 bases between. The CDR3 is 11 residues long. The CDR3 nucleotides read TGTGCCACCAGTGATTTGTGGGGTCAGTACTTC. Translated: CATSDLWGQYF.

J is TRBJ2-7 and V is TRBV20-1, with 10 bases identical to TRBD2. This CDR3 contains 13 residues. Per the germline V gene, CDR1 is DFQATT and CDR2 is SNEGSKA (reference sequence). V was clipped by 3 bases and J by 2 bases; unmatched bases: 1. CDR3 amino acids: CSASGLAAYEQYF. Here the CDR3 DNA reads TGCAGTGCTAGTGGACTAGCGGCCTACGAGCAGTACTTC.

The chain has TRBV27 and TRBJ1-6, with 7 bases matching TRBD1. V trimming: 4 bases; J trimming: 10 bases; junction bases outside the gene matches: 7. The CDR3 consists of 14 residues. CDR1 MNHEY and CDR2 SMNVEV come from the germline V gene (reference sequence). DNA for the CDR3: TGTGCCAGCAGTTCTCAGGGGGGGCTCTCACCCCTCCACTTT. It specifies CASSSQGGLSPLHF.

The rearrangement uses TRBV11-2 and TRBJ1-4; D is ambiguous. The CDR3 has 15 amino acids. Trimming took off 5 bases at V and 5 bases at J, with 15 bases between the two ends. Germline values: CDR1 SGHAT, CDR2 FQNNGV. The DNA of the CDR3 is TGTGCCAGCAGCAACTACGGAGGGCCCAATGAAAAACTGTTTTTT. Residues: CASSNYGGPNEKLFF.

This rearrangement joins TRBV7-3 to TRBJ2-1; D ambiguous. The CDR3 consists of 13 residues. Germline assignment: CDR1 SGHTA and CDR2 FQGTGA. V lost 3 bases and J 2 bases, leaving 5 bases between the germline ends. The CDR3 here is CASSFSPYNEQFF. As DNA, the CDR3 is TGTGCCAGCAGCTTCTCCCCCTACAATGAGCAGTTCTTC. Based on the CDR3 plus reference TRBV7-3 and TRBJ2-1, the full variable domain is GAGVSQTPSNKVTEKGKYVELRCDPISGHTALYWYRQSLGQGPEFLIYFQGTGAADDSGLPNDRFFAVRPEGSVSTLKIQRTERGDSAVYLCASSFSPYNEQFFGPGTRLTVL.

The chain couples TRBV12-3 or TRBV12-4 to TRBJ1-5, with unresolved D. The CDR3 is 13 amino acids. Trimming pared 2 bases from V and 6 bases from J, leaving 8 bases between. CDR3 nucleotides: TGTGCCAGCAGTTTACTCGAGAGTCAGCCCCAGCATTTT. This sequence encodes CASSLLESQPQHF.

The J gene is TRBJ2-5, the V gene TRBV14, with TRBD2 matching over 7 bases. Looked up from germline, CDR1 is SGHDN and CDR2 is FVKESK. The CDR3 has 12 amino acids. V lost 4 bases and J lost 7; bases outside the gene matches: 3. CDR3 loop: CASSLGEGTQYF. The CDR3 DNA follows: TGTGCCAGCAGCCTCGGGGAGGGGACCCAGTACTTC.

The chain joins TRBV28 to TRBJ1-1, with TRBD1 identical over 8 bases. The J segment lost 0 bases and the V segment lost 4 bases, leaving 1 base of the junction unmatched. The CDR3 is 14 amino acids. Germline CDR1 is MDHEN and CDR2 is SYDVKM. CDR3 nucleotides: TGTGCCAGCAGTTGGGGACAGGTGAACACTGAAGCTTTCTTT. It encodes CASSWGQVNTEAFF.

The chain uses TRBV19 and TRBJ2-1, with D perhaps TRBD2 (6 bases). CDR1 is LNHDA and CDR2 is SQIVND in the germline V gene (reference sequence). V dropped 2 bases and J dropped 5 bases, with 13 bases sitting between them. The CDR3 totals 15 residues. As DNA, the CDR3 is TGTGCCAGTAGTATACGTCGACTAGGAGACAATGAGCAGTTCTTC. The encoded protein is CASSIRRLGDNEQFF. The variable domain in full, completed from reference TRBV19 and TRBJ2-1, reads DGGITQSPKYLFRKEGQNVTLSCEQNLNHDAMYWYRQDPGQGLRLIYYSQIVNDFQKGDIAEGYSVSREKKESFPLTVTSAQKNPTAFYLCASSIRRLGDNEQFFGPGTRLTVL.

The chain couples TRBV11-2 to TRBJ1-4; possibly TRBD1 for D (5 bases). This CDR3 has 14 residues. Trimming left V 6 bases short and J 6 bases short, with 14 bases between. Per the germline V gene, CDR1 is SGHAT and CDR2 is FQNNGV. CDR3 bases: TGTGCCAGCAGTCTAGCAGGGAGGCATGAAAAACTGTTTTTT. Residues: CASSLAGRHEKLFF.

The V call is TRBV6-6, the J call TRBJ2-1, with TRBD2 identical over 8 bases. The junction had 9 bases not matched to a gene; V was cut back by 7 bases and J by 4 bases. Germline loops: CDR1 MNHNY, CDR2 SVGAGI (reference sequence). The CDR3 length is 15 residues. The CDR3 spells CASTIGLAGYNEQFF. The CDR3 region has the DNA TGTGCCAGCACCATAGGACTAGCTGGGTACAATGAGCAGTTCTTC.

The DNA of the CDR3 is TGTGCCAGCAGCTTGCCCGGGACAGGGGGTCTCGAGCAGTACTTC. Encoded protein: CASSLPGTGGLEQYF. The chain carries TRBV11-3 and TRBJ2-7; 11 bases fit TRBD1. V was pared by 3 bases and J by 6 bases, with 7 bases of the junction left unmatched. This CDR3 is 15 amino acids long. Germline CDR1 and CDR2: SGHNT and YENEEA.

This chain connects TRBV6-5 to TRBJ2-1, with D unclear. V shed 2 bases and J shed 7 bases, with 6 bases lying between them. Germline CDR1 reads MNHEY; CDR2 reads SVGAGI. The CDR3 totals 12 residues. The CDR3: CASSYGVNEQFF. In DNA, the CDR3 is TGTGCCAGCAGTTACGGGGTGAATGAGCAGTTCTTC.

The chain employs TRBV9 and TRBJ1-2; 7 bases are a match to TRBD1. The CDR3 totals 14 residues. Germline CDR1 SGDLS, CDR2 YYNGEE. V shed 0 bases, J shed 8 bases, and the junction held 7 bases outside the gene matches. CDR3 sequence: CASSVGDSSGGYTF. DNA of the CDR3: TGTGCCAGCAGCGTAGGGGACAGCTCGGGCGGCTACACCTTC. The variable domain in full, completed from reference TRBV9 and TRBJ1-2, reads DSGVTQTPKHLITATGQRVTLRCSPRSGDLSVYWYQQSLDQGLQFLIQYYNGEERAKGNILERFSAQQFPDLHSELNLSSLELGDSALYFCASSVGDSSGGYTFGSGTRLTVV.

In this sample, this clone turned up a few times. The CDR3 nucleotides read TGTGCCAGCAGTACACTCTTCGGGGGTACTGAAGCTTTCTTT. This sequence encodes CASSTLFGGTEAFF. This rearrangement joins TRBV6-5 to TRBJ1-1, with D possibly being TRBD1 (5 bases). This CDR3 has 14 amino acids. V lost 5 bases to trimming and J lost 5 bases, with 15 bases between them. CDR1 and CDR2 from the germline V gene are MNHEY and SVGAGI.

The genes are TRBV19 and TRBJ1-1; 9 nucleotides align to TRBD1. J was trimmed by 3 bases and V by 6 bases; bases with no gene match: 11. This CDR3 region has 16 residues. Looked up from germline, CDR1 is LNHDA and CDR2 is SQIVND (reference sequence). CDR3 in DNA: TGTGCCAGTAGGCCCGGGACAGGGCTTGGGGACACTGAAGCTTTCTTT. Its translation is CASRPGTGLGDTEAFF.

The rearrangement links TRBV6-1 to TRBJ1-2; tentative D call: TRBD1 (5 bases). This CDR3 spans 15 amino acids. Germline values: CDR1 MNHNS, CDR2 SASEGT. Trimming cost V 2 bases and J 2 bases, with 12 bases left between them. The CDR3 DNA reads as TGTGCCAGCAGTGAATTTGGGGGTTCCAACTATGGCTACACCTTC. This encodes CASSEFGGSNYGYTF.

The chain employs TRBV7-3 and TRBJ1-1; D uncertain. The germline CDR1 and CDR2 sequences are SGHTA and FQGTGA. V was clipped by 0 bases and J by 6 bases, with 11 bases between them. The CDR3 totals 14 residues. For the CDR3, the DNA is TGTGCCAGCAGCTTAACCGGACGGACCGCTGAAGCTTTCTTT. It is translated as CASSLTGRTAEAFF.

The chain combines TRBV29-1 with TRBJ2-7; 9 bases are shared with TRBD1. The ends lost 6 bases at V and 2 bases at J; junction bases unmatched: 8. CDR1 is SQVTM, CDR2 ANQGSEA, per germline. The CDR3 runs 14 residues. The CDR3 protein is CSVPTGGATYEQYF. The DNA of the CDR3 is TGCAGCGTACCTACAGGGGGCGCGACCTACGAGCAGTACTTC.